The 32 T cell receptor beta chains below all came from one sample that was sequenced in a study of CD8 T cells in ankylosing spondylitis. Using its own MiXCR run on the 5' RACE reads, TCRdb lists one record per CDR3 protein. The data contain some 220,000 distinct CDR3 sequences, more than 9% of them seen just once; the ten biggest clones take up 2.5% to 3%. The sample taken for sequencing was blood, either unsorted or a sorted T cell fraction (not recorded which). The origin of the receptors is a male donor with ankylosing spondylitis or in good health (not recorded which).

This clonotype was picked up many times. The chain recombines TRBV6-1 with TRBJ1-4, with a possible D match to TRBD1 (6 bases). This CDR3 is built from 13 residues. The germline CDR1 and CDR2 sequences are MNHNS and SASEGT. V was cut by 6 bases and J by 8 bases, with 13 bases left in between. As DNA, the CDR3 is TGTGCCAGCAGCCCACAGGGTGGCGAAAAACTGTTTTTT. Translating it yields CASSPQGGEKLFF.

This clonotype has a count of ten or more. This chain links TRBV5-1 with TRBJ1-4; 11 positions agree with TRBD1. Germline assignment: CDR1 SGHRS and CDR2 YFSETQ. CDR3 length: 16 amino acids. The J segment lost 7 bases and the V segment lost 4 bases, leaving 9 bases of the junction unmatched. CDR3 amino acids: CASSAGTGGKSEKLFF. CDR3 nucleotides: TGCGCCAGCAGCGCTGGGACAGGGGGAAAGTCTGAAAAACTGTTTTTT.

This clonotype has a count of ten or more. The rearrangement joins TRBV5-1 to TRBJ1-1, with TRBD1 as a possible D gene (5 bases). V lost 7 bases to trimming and J lost 4 bases, with 14 bases between them. The CDR3 loop spans 13 amino acids. The V gene's germline CDR1 is SGHRS and CDR2 YFSETQ. CDR3 in DNA: TGCGCCAGCTGGGGCACGCGGACCACTGAAGCTTTCTTT. It yields the protein CASWGTRTTEAFF. Based on the CDR3 plus reference TRBV5-1 and TRBJ1-1, the full variable domain is KAGVTQTPRYLIKTRGQQVTLSCSPISGHRSVSWYQQTPGQGLQFLFEYFSETQRNKGNFPGRFSGRQFSNSRSEMNVSTLELGDSALYLCASWGTRTTEAFFGQGTRLTVV.

A single count supports this clonotype. V is TRBV7-2 and J is TRBJ1-3, with D tentatively TRBD1 (5 bases). V was pared by 8 bases and J by 0 bases, with 14 bases between. This CDR3 comprises 15 residues. Germline CDR1 SGHTA, CDR2 FQGNSA. The CDR3 loop reads CASQEGPFSGNTIYF. The CDR3 DNA reads as TGTGCCAGCCAAGAGGGGCCGTTCTCTGGAAACACCATATATTTT.

There are many counts of this clonotype. The CDR3 protein is CASSPGPTGTYEQYF. CDR3 DNA sequence: TGCGCCAGCAGCCCCGGTCCGACTGGAACCTACGAGCAGTACTTC. The chain carries TRBV5-1 and TRBJ2-7; D not certain. Looked up from germline, CDR1 is SGHRS and CDR2 is YFSETQ. This CDR3 is built from 15 residues. The V and J ends lost 4 bases and 2 bases respectively, with 16 bases between them.

As regards this clonotype: This may be a read error, as it is one base from a much larger clone. V gene TRBV20-1 combines with J gene TRBJ1-1; D call uncertain. Germline-derived CDR1 and CDR2 are DFQATT and SNEGSKA (reference sequence). Trimming removed 5 bases from V and 3 bases from J, with 10 bases in between. The CDR3 covers 12 residues. CDR3 amino acids: CSADERDTEAFF. Written as DNA, the CDR3 is TGCAGTGCTGACGAGAGGGACACTGAAGCTTTCTTT.

The V call is TRBV7-9, the J call TRBJ1-2; D may be TRBD1 (5 bases). Deletions cut 0 bases from V and 4 bases from J, with 9 bases between. The germline gives CDR1 SEHNR, CDR2 FQNEAQ (reference sequence). This CDR3 spans 14 amino acids. CDR3 in amino acids: CASSLANGAYGYTF. The CDR3 DNA follows: TGTGCCAGCAGCTTAGCTAACGGGGCCTATGGCTACACCTTC.

The table lists this clonotype with many counts. The chain is built from TRBV11-2 and TRBJ1-2; 11 nucleotides line up with TRBD1. Germline V gene sequence: CDR1 SGHAT, CDR2 FQNNGV. The CDR3 loop spans 17 amino acids. Unmatched junction bases numbered 7, after V lost 2 bases and J lost 2 bases. CDR3 sequence: CASSLTDRGHINYGYTF. In nucleotides, the CDR3 is TGTGCCAGCAGCTTAACGGACAGGGGGCACATAAACTATGGCTACACCTTC.

The table lists this clonotype with a few counts. This chain joins TRBV12-3 or TRBV12-4 and TRBJ1-5; a weak D match, TRBD1 (6 bases). CDR3 size: 14 residues. V was cut by 2 bases and J by 6 bases, with 11 bases left in between. CDR3 sequence: CASSLSGGRQPQHF. The CDR3 bases are TGTGCCAGCAGTTTAAGTGGGGGGCGTCAGCCCCAGCATTTT.

In its sample, this clonotype was seen a few times. The CDR3 here is CASSLEVGRAAPQYF. The CDR3 nucleotides are TGCGCCAGCAGCTTGGAGGTGGGACGAGCGGCACCGCAGTACTTC. The gene calls are TRBV5-1 and TRBJ2-7, with D possibly called TRBD1 or TRBD2 (5 bases each). Germline V gene sequence: CDR1 SGHRS, CDR2 YFSETQ. The CDR3 runs to 15 residues. Trimming cost V 0 bases and J 9 bases, with 19 bases left between them.

This clonotype came up many times. This chain links TRBV6-5 with TRBJ2-3, with 7 bases aligning to TRBD2. The germline V gene encodes CDR1 MNHEY and CDR2 SVGAGI. The ends lost 4 bases at V and 6 bases at J; junction bases unmatched: 13. The CDR3 totals 16 residues. As DNA, the CDR3 is TGTGCCAGCAGTTTACGGGCGGGGAGGGCCGTGGATACGCAGTATTTT. The encoded protein is CASSLRAGRAVDTQYF.

This clonotype was counted many times. The chain recombines TRBV2 with TRBJ1-1, with D uncertain. The CDR3 has 14 residues. Trimming removed 7 bases at V and 0 bases at J, with 12 bases between. Per germline, CDR1 SNHLY and CDR2 FYNNEI. This chain's CDR3 is CASTKGTMNTEAFF. CDR3 DNA sequence: TGTGCCAGCACTAAGGGAACCATGAACACTGAAGCTTTCTTT.

This clonotype was seen many times. V and J are TRBV7-8 and TRBJ2-7; 13 bases are shared with TRBD2. Trimming took 3 bases from V and 0 from J; bases not matched to a gene: 2. The length of the CDR3 is 16 residues. Germline V gene lookup returns CDR1 SGHVS and CDR2 FQNEAQ. The CDR3 sequence: CASSLGTSGVSYEQYF. The CDR3 DNA reads TGTGCCAGCAGCTTGGGGACTAGCGGGGTCTCCTACGAGCAGTACTTC.

The chain combines TRBV25-1 with TRBJ1-3; no firm D call. Germline V gene lookup returns CDR1 MGHDK and CDR2 SYGVNS. This CDR3 has 13 amino acids. V was cut by 4 bases and J by 8 bases, with 12 bases left in between. Here the CDR3 DNA reads TGTGCCAGCAGTGTTCCCGGGGAATACACCATATATTTT. Protein: CASSVPGEYTIYF. The variable domain in full, with the rest retrieved from reference TRBV25-1 and TRBJ1-3, is EADIYQTPRYLVIGTGKKITLECSQTMGHDKMYWYQQDPGMELHLIHYSYGVNSTEKGDLSSESTVSRIRTEHFPLTLESARPSHTSQYLCASSVPGEYTIYFGEGSWLTVV.

This clonotype was seen a handful of times. The CDR3 here is CASSFVNSGANVLTF. CDR3 nucleotide sequence: TGCGCCAGCAGCTTTGTAAACTCTGGGGCCAACGTCCTGACTTTC. The chain uses TRBV5-1 and TRBJ2-6; D is uncertain. The V gene lost 2 bases and the J gene lost 0 bases, with 6 bases spanning the gap. Germline-derived CDR1 and CDR2 are SGHRS and YFSETQ. The CDR3 extends over 15 amino acids.

This clonotype has a handful of counts. The chain is built from TRBV25-1 and TRBJ2-7; TRBD2 is a possible D gene (6 bases). The ends were cut back, 5 bases at V and 1 base at J, with 15 bases in the middle. CDR3 length: 15 residues. The germline V gene has CDR1 MGHDK and CDR2 SYGVNS. The CDR3 protein is CASSSRTGVSYEQYF. The CDR3 coding sequence is TGTGCCAGCAGTTCCCGTACGGGGGTTTCCTACGAGCAGTACTTC.

V usage is TRBV9 and J usage is TRBJ2-2; no definite D call. CDR3 length: 14 amino acids. Germline V CDR1 and CDR2: SGDLS, YYNGEE. Between the trimmed V and J ends, which lost 0 bases and 6 bases, there was a span of 9 bases. In nucleotides, the CDR3 is TGTGCCAGCAGCGTAGCACCGGCCCCCGGGGAGCTGTTTTTT. Translated, it gives CASSVAPAPGELFF.

About this clonotype: A much larger clone sits a single nucleotide away, making a read error possible. The chain has TRBV7-9 and TRBJ2-3, with no clear D. Per germline, CDR1 SEHNR and CDR2 FQNEAQ (reference sequence). The CDR3 spans 14 residues. The chain's CDR3 is CVSSSVWGTDTQYF. The CDR3 DNA reads as TGTGTCAGCAGCTCGGTCTGGGGAACAGATACGCAGTATTTT.

This clonotype was seen at least ten times. The chain couples TRBV3-1 to TRBJ2-1; D uncertain. This CDR3 has 12 amino acids. Germline V gene sequence: CDR1 LGHDT, CDR2 YNNKEL (reference sequence). V shed 4 bases and J shed 10 bases, with 11 bases lying between them. For the CDR3, the DNA is TGTGCCAGCAGCCGCGGACCTCTAGAGCAGTTCTTC. It encodes CASSRGPLEQFF.

This clonotype was seen at least ten times. In DNA, the CDR3 is TGTGCCAGCAGCTTAGACATACTAAATGAGCAGTTCTTC. Residues: CASSLDILNEQFF. The rearrangement links TRBV11-2 to TRBJ2-1, with D unresolved. The CDR3 runs 13 residues. V dropped 0 bases and J dropped 7 bases, with 7 bases sitting between them. Germline CDR1 is SGHAT and CDR2 is FQNNGV.

This clonotype was found a few times. Written as DNA, the CDR3 is TGTGCCAGCAGCTCCACAGGGGGCTCCGGGGAGCTGTTTTTT. Translation: CASSSTGGSGELFF. The V and J genes are TRBV7-9 and TRBJ2-2, with TRBD1 matching over 9 bases. The CDR3 spans 14 residues. J gave up 6 bases and V 4 bases, and 3 bases lay outside the gene matches. From germline, CDR1 is SEHNR and CDR2 FQNEAQ (reference sequence). The complete variable domain, with remaining parts taken from reference TRBV7-9 and TRBJ2-2, reads DTGVSQNPRHKITKRGQNVTFRCDPISEHNRLYWYRQTLGQGPEFLTYFQNEAQLEKSRLLSDRFSAERPKGSFSTLEIQRTEQGDSAMYLCASSSTGGSGELFFGEGSRLTVL.

To note about this clonotype: A read error may be the cause here, since a much bigger clone is one base away. The CDR3 loop is CSARAGGGWLEKLFF. In nucleotides, the CDR3 is TGCAGTGCTAGAGCCGGGGGGGGCTGGTTGGAAAAACTGTTTTTT. The J gene is TRBJ1-4, the V gene TRBV20-1, with D tentatively TRBD1 (6 bases). This CDR3 spans 15 amino acids. Trimming stripped 1 base from V and 8 bases from J, with 17 bases between. CDR1 DFQATT and CDR2 SNEGSKA come from the germline V gene (reference sequence).

This clonotype occurred many times. The rearrangement joins TRBV20-1 to TRBJ2-1; tentatively, D is TRBD1 (5 bases). The CDR3 is 14 residues long. The V gene's germline CDR1 is DFQATT and CDR2 SNEGSKA (reference sequence). Trimming left V 0 bases short and J 7 bases short, with 13 bases between. Here the CDR3 DNA reads TGCAGTGCTAGAGATCAGGCAGGGATGAATGAGCAGTTCTTC. Its protein is CSARDQAGMNEQFF.

Concerning this clonotype: This could be a read error, since a much larger clone is one nucleotide away. The rearrangement joins TRBV27 to TRBJ1-1, with unresolved D. Germline values: CDR1 MNHEY, CDR2 SMNVEV (reference sequence). Trimming cost V 6 bases and J 3 bases, with 14 bases left between them. The CDR3 is 14 residues long. CDR3 in DNA: TGTGCCAGCAGCCCCTCCTATCGGTACACTGAAGCTTTCTTT. It translates to CASSPSYRYTEAFF.

Regarding this clonotype: This may come from a read error, since a much larger clone is one base off. The chain has TRBV18 and TRBJ1-5; no clear D gene. Germline CDR1 is KGHSH and CDR2 is LQKENI. The CDR3 totals 14 residues. V was cut by 4 bases and J by 9 bases, with 16 bases left in between. In DNA, the CDR3 is TGTGCCAGCTCACTCCCTGGACTCGGTCCGCCCCAGCATTTT. Its protein product is CASSLPGLGPPQHF. Based on the CDR3 plus reference TRBV18 and TRBJ1-5, the full variable domain is NAGVMQNPRHLVRRRGQEARLRCSPMKGHSHVYWYRQLPEEGLKFMVYLQKENIIDESGMPKERFSAEFPKEGPSILRIQQVVRGDSAAYFCASSLPGLGPPQHFGDGTRLSIL.

This clonotype has more than one count but fewer than ten. This chain links TRBV10-2 with TRBJ2-3; D call uncertain. Trimming shortened V by 8 bases and J by 1 base, and 16 bases separated the two germline ends. The CDR3 consists of 15 residues. Germline V lookup: CDR1 WSHSY, CDR2 SAAADI. The CDR3 here is CASLGAAWGTDTQYF. CDR3 bases: TGCGCCAGCCTAGGAGCTGCCTGGGGCACAGATACGCAGTATTTT.

In its sample, this clonotype was seen many times. The V and J genes are TRBV7-9 and TRBJ1-1; D might be TRBD1 (6 bases). The V end was cut by 4 bases, the J end by 0 bases, with 12 bases between. The CDR3 has 15 amino acids. Per the germline V gene, CDR1 is SEHNR and CDR2 is FQNEAQ (reference sequence). The CDR3 loop reads CASSYQTGMNTEAFF. CDR3 DNA sequence: TGTGCCAGCAGCTACCAGACAGGTATGAACACTGAAGCTTTCTTT. The full variable domain, its missing parts supplied by reference TRBV7-9 and TRBJ1-1, is DTGVSQNPRHKITKRGQNVTFRCDPISEHNRLYWYRQTLGQGPEFLTYFQNEAQLEKSRLLSDRFSAERPKGSFSTLEIQRTEQGDSAMYLCASSYQTGMNTEAFFGQGTRLTVV.

The table lists this clonotype with many counts. J is TRBJ2-7 and V is TRBV20-1, with a tentative D call TRBD2 (6 bases). Germline V gene lookup returns CDR1 DFQATT and CDR2 SNEGSKA (reference sequence). V was shortened by 4 bases and J by 4 bases, with 17 bases between the two germline ends. This CDR3 is built from 14 residues. The CDR3 spells CSATPPGAGYEQYF. The CDR3 DNA follows: TGCAGTGCTACCCCGCCGGGCGCGGGGTACGAGCAGTACTTC.

The chain uses TRBV11-3 and TRBJ2-3, with D perhaps TRBD2 (5 bases). The CDR3 has 16 amino acids. Germline loops: CDR1 SGHNT, CDR2 YENEEA. V gave up 5 bases and J gave up 0 bases, with 15 bases separating them. The CDR3 here is CASSPGGISSTDTQYF. The CDR3 DNA follows: TGTGCCAGCAGCCCAGGAGGAATTTCTAGCACAGATACGCAGTATTTT.

The chain employs TRBV7-9 and TRBJ2-1, with 11 bases identical to TRBD2. Germline lookup yields CDR1 SEHNR and CDR2 FQNEAQ (reference sequence). Trimming took 5 bases from V and 7 from J; bases not matched to a gene: 7. This CDR3 contains 15 residues. DNA for the CDR3: TGTGCCAGCAGCCGCACTAGCGGGAGTCGAAATGAGCAGTTCTTC. It yields the protein CASSRTSGSRNEQFF.

This clonotype was seen at least ten times. This chain connects TRBV7-8 to TRBJ2-3, with 8 positions matching TRBD2. Germline V gene sequence: CDR1 SGHVS, CDR2 FQNEAQ. V shed 5 bases, J shed 11 bases, and the junction held 15 bases outside the gene matches. The length of the CDR3 is 15 residues. The chain's CDR3 is CASSRLGSGESEQYF. The CDR3 nucleotides are TGTGCCAGCAGCCGCCTGGGTAGCGGGGAAAGCGAGCAGTATTTT.

This clonotype has ten or more counts. The rearrangement uses TRBV6-1 and TRBJ2-7, with D possibly being TRBD2 (7 bases). There are 12 residues in the CDR3. Trimming cost V 4 bases and J 6 bases, with 10 bases left between them. Germline CDR1 reads MNHNS; CDR2 reads SASEGT. This CDR3 is CASSGGGAEQYF. CDR3 in DNA: TGTGCCAGCAGTGGGGGGGGCGCCGAGCAGTACTTC.